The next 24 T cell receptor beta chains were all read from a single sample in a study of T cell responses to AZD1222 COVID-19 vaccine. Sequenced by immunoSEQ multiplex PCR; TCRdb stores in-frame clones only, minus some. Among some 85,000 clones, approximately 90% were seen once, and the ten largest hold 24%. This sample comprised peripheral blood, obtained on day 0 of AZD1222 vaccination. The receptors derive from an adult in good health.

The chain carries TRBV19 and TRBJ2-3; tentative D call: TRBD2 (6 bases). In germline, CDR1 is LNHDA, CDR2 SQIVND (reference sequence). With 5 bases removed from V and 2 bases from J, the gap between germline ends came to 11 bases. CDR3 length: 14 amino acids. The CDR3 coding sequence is TGTGCCAGTAGTGCCCGGACTAACACAGATACGCAGTATTTT. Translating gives CASSARTNTDTQYF. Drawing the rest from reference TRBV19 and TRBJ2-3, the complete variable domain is DGGITQSPKYLFRKEGQNVTLSCEQNLNHDAMYWYRQDPGQGLRLIYYSQIVNDFQKGDIAEGYSVSREKKESFPLTVTSAQKNPTAFYLCASSARTNTDTQYFGPGTRLTVL.

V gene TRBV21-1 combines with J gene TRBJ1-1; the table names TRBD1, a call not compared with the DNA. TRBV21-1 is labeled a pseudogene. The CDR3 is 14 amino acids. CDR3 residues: CASSKDEGDTEAFF. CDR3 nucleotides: TGTGCCAGCAGCAAAGATGAGGGGGACACTGAAGCTTTCTTT.

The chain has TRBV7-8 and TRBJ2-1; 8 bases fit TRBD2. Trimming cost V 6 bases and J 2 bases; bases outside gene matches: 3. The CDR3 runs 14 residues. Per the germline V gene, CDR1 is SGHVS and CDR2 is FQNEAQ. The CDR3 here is CASRQREPYNEQFF. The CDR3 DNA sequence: TGTGCCAGCAGGCAGCGGGAGCCCTACAATGAGCAGTTCTTC.

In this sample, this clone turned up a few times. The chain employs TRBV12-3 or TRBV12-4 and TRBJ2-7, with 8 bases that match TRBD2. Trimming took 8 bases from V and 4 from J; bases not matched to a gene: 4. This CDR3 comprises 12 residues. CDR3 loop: CASRREGYEQYF. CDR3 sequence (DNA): TGTGCCAGCCGCCGGGAGGGGTACGAGCAGTACTTC.

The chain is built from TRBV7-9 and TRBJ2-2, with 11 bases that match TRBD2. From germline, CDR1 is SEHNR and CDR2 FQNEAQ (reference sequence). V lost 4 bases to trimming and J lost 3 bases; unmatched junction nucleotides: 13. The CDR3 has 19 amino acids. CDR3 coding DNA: TGTGCCAGCAGCTCACCGGGACTAGCGGTCGATTGGTACACCGGGGAGCTGTTTTTT. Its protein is CASSSPGLAVDWYTGELFF.

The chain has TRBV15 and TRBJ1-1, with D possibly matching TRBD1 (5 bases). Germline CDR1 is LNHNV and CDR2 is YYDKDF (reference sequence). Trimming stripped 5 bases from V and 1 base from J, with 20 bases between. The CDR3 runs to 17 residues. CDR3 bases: TGTGCCACCAGCCCGACCTCCTTCGAAGGGGAGAACACTGAAGCTTTCTTT. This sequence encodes CATSPTSFEGENTEAFF.

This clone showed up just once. The CDR3 DNA sequence: TGTGCCAGCAGCGTAGGGGAAGATCAATTCAAAGAGACCCAGTACTTC. Translating it yields CASSVGEDQFKETQYF. The rearrangement uses TRBV9 and TRBJ2-5; D is undetermined. Germline values: CDR1 SGDLS, CDR2 YYNGEE. This CDR3 has 16 amino acids. The V gene lost 0 bases and the J gene lost 3 bases, with 15 bases spanning the gap.

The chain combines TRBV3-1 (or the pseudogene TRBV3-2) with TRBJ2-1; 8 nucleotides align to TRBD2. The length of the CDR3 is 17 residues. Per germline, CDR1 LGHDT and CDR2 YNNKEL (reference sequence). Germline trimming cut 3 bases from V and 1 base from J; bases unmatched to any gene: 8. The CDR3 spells CASSHTSGRRSYNEQFF. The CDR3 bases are TGTGCCAGCAGCCACACTAGCGGAAGGAGGTCCTACAATGAGCAGTTCTTC.

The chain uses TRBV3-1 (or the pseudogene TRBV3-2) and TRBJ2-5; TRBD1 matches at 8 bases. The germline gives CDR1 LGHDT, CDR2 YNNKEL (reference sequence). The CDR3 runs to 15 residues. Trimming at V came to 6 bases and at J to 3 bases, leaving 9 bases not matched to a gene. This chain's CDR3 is CASSQTGQGEETQYF. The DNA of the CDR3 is TGTGCCAGCAGTCAGACCGGACAGGGAGAAGAGACCCAGTACTTC.

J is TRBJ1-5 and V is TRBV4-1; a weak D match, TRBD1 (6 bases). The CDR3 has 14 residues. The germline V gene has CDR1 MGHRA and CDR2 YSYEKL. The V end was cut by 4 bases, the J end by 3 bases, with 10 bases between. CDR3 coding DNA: TGCGCCAGCAGCCTACAGGGATTCAATCAGCCCCAGCATTTT. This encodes CASSLQGFNQPQHF.

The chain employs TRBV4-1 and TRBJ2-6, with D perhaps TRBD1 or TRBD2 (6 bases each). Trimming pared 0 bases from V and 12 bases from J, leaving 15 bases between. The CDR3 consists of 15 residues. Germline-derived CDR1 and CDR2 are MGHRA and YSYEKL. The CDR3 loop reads CASSQESFGGRVLTF. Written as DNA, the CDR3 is TGCGCCAGCAGCCAAGAGAGTTTTGGGGGGCGCGTCCTGACTTTC.

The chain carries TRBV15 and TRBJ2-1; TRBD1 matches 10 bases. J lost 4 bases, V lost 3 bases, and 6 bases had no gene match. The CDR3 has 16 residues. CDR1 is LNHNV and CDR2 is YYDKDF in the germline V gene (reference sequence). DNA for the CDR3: TGTGCCACCAGCAGGCCCGGGGGACAGGGGTACAATGAGCAGTTCTTC. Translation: CATSRPGGQGYNEQFF.

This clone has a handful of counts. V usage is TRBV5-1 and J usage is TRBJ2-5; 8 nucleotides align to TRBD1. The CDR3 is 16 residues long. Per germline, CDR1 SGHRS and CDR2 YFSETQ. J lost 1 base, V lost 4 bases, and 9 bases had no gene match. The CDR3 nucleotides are TGCGCCAGCAGCAAAAACACCGGGACAGGCCAAGAGACCCAGTACTTC. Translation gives CASSKNTGTGQETQYF.

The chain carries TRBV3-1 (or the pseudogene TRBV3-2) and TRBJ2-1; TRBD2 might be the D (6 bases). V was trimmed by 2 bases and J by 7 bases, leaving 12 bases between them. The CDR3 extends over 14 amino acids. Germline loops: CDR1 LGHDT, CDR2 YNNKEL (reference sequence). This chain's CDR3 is CASSQRGGINEQFF. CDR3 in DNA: TGTGCCAGCAGCCAACGGGGCGGGATTAATGAGCAGTTCTTC.

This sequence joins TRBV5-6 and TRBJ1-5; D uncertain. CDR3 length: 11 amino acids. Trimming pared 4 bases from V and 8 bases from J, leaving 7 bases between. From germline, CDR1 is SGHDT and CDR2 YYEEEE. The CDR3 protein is CASSPREPQHF. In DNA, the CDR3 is TGTGCCAGCAGCCCCCGGGAGCCCCAGCATTTT.

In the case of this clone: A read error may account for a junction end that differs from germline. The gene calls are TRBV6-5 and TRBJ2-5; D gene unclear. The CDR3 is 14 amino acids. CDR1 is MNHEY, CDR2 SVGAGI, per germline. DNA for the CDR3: TGTGCCAGCAGTTACTCTTCGGCACCTCACGGGTGGAACTTC. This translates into CASSYSSAPHGWNF.

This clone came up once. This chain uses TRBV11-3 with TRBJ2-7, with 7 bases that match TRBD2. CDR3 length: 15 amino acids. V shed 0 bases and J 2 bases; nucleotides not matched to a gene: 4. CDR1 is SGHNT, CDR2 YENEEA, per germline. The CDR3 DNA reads TGTGCCAGCAGCTTAGAGGGGGGGAGTACCTACGAGCAGTACTTC. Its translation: CASSLEGGSTYEQYF. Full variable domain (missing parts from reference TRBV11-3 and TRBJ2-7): EAGVVQSPRYKIIEKKQPVAFWCNPISGHNTLYWYLQNLGQGPELLIRYENEEAVDDSQLPKDRFSAERLKGVDSTLKIQPAELGDSAVYLCASSLEGGSTYEQYFGPGTRLTVT.

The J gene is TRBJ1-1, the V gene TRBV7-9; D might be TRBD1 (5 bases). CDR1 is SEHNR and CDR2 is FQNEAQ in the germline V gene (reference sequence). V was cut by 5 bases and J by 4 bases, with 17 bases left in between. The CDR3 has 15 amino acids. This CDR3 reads CASSPFRGSSTEAFF. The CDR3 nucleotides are TGTGCCAGCAGCCCATTCCGGGGGAGCAGCACTGAAGCTTTCTTT.

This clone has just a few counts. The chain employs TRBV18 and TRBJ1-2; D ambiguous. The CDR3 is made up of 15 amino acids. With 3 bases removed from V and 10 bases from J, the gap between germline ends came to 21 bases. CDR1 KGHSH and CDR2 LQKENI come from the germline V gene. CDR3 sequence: CASSPDGRAFQAYTF. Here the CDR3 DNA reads TGTGCCAGCTCACCGGATGGCAGAGCTTTCCAAGCCTACACCTTC.

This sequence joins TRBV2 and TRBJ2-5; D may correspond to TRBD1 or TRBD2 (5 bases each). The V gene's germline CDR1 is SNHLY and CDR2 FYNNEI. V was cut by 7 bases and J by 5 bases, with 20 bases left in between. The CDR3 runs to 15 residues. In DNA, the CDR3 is TGTGCCAGCAACCCTTTGGGGGTTTTGGGGGAGACCCAGTACTTC. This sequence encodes CASNPLGVLGETQYF.

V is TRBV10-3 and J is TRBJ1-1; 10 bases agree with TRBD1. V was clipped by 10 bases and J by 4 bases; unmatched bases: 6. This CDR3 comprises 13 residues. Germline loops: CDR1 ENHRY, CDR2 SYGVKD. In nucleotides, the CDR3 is TGTGCCACGACAGGGGGCGAAGGCACTGAAGCTTTCTTT. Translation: CATTGGEGTEAFF.

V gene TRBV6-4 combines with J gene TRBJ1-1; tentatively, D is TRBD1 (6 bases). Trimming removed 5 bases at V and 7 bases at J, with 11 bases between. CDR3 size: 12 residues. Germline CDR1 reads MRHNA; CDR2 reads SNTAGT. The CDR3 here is CASSPGHIEAFF. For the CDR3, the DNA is TGTGCCAGCAGTCCGGGACACATTGAAGCTTTCTTT.

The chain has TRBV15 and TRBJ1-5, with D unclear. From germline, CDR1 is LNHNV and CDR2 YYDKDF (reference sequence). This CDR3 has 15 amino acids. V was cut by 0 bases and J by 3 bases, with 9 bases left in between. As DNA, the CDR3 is TGTGCCACCAGCAGAGATGCAGTCGCCAATCAGCCCCAGCATTTT. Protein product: CATSRDAVANQPQHF.

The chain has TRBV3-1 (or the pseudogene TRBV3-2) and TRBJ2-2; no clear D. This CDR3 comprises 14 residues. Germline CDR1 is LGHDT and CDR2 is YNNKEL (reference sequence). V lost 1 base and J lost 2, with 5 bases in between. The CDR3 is CASSQGVNTGELFF. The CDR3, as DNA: TGTGCCAGCAGCCAAGGGGTTAACACCGGGGAGCTGTTTTTT.